What follows are 13 T cell receptor beta chains derived from one specimen sequenced in a study of T cell responses to AZD1222 COVID-19 vaccine. Using immunoSEQ multiplex PCR, the repertoire was profiled, and TCRdb retains in-frame clones only, with some absent. This repertoire shows some 140,000 clones, around 90% found once; its top ten account for 1.9%. The sequencing here drew on peripheral blood, taken on day 0 of AZD1222 vaccination. Source of these receptors: an adult in good health.

This clone has just one count. The V call is TRBV27, the J call TRBJ2-2; D perhaps matches TRBD1 (5 bases). CDR1 and CDR2 from the germline V gene are MNHEY and SMNVEV (reference sequence). CDR3 size: 13 residues. V was cut by 5 bases and J by 1 base, with 5 bases left in between. The CDR3 sequence is CASSRGNTGELFF. The CDR3 bases are TGTGCCAGCAGTAGGGGGAACACCGGGGAGCTGTTTTTT.

In the case of this clone: A read error may account for a junction end that differs from germline. The gene calls are TRBV6-4 and TRBJ2-6, with 7 bases that match TRBD2. The germline gives CDR1 MRHNA, CDR2 SNTAGT. There are 13 residues in the CDR3. This CDR3 is CASSPGGGNVLTF. CDR3 DNA: TGTGCCAGCAGTCCTGGGGGGGGCAACGTCCTGACTTTC.

The chain uses TRBV28 and TRBJ2-7, with TRBD2 matching 13 bases. The CDR3 is 15 amino acids. With 2 bases clipped from V and 3 bases from J, the junction kept 1 base outside the gene matches. Germline V gives CDR1 MDHEN, CDR2 SYDVKM. The DNA for the CDR3 is TGTGCCAGCAGTTTAGGGACTAGCGGGGACTACGAGCAGTACTTC. Translation gives CASSLGTSGDYEQYF.

The chain recombines TRBV28 with TRBJ1-4; D is unresolved. This CDR3 is 12 amino acids long. Germline V gene lookup returns CDR1 MDHEN and CDR2 SYDVKM. CDR3 region: CASGIKEEKLFF. In nucleotides, the CDR3 is TGTGCGTCCGGGATTAAGGAAGAAAAACTGTTTTTT.

The chain has TRBV5-4 and TRBJ1-1; no definite D call. CDR1 is SGHNT and CDR2 is YYREEE in the germline V gene (reference sequence). The V gene lost 1 base and the J gene lost 9 bases, with 16 bases spanning the gap. CDR3 length: 14 amino acids. CDR3 coding DNA: TGTGCCAGCAGCTTGCGTGGCCAATTTCCTAAAGCTTTCTTT. Translating it yields CASSLRGQFPKAFF. The full variable domain, rest sourced from reference TRBV5-4 and TRBJ1-1, is ETGVTQSPTHLIKTRGQQVTLRCSSQSGHNTVSWYQQALGQGPQFIFQYYREEENGRGNFPPRFSGLQFPNYSSELNVNALELDDSALYLCASSLRGQFPKAFFGQGTRLTVV.

The gene calls are TRBV6-5 and TRBJ2-7, with 8 bases aligning to TRBD1. This CDR3 contains 15 residues. Trimming cost V 6 bases and J 3 bases; bases outside gene matches: 10. CDR1 and CDR2 (germline): MNHEY, SVGAGI. The CDR3 region is CASSSPGGAGYEQYF. For the CDR3, the DNA is TGTGCCAGCAGCTCACCAGGGGGCGCGGGCTACGAGCAGTACTTC.

The rearrangement links TRBV28 to TRBJ2-1, with 15 bases fitting TRBD2. Germline assignment: CDR1 MDHEN and CDR2 SYDVKM. V trimming: 4 bases; J trimming: 12 bases; junction bases outside the gene matches: 10. The CDR3 loop spans 16 amino acids. The CDR3 DNA reads TGTGCCAGCAGTTCTTCCCCGGGACTAGCGGGAGGTCGGCAGTTCTTC. Protein product: CASSSSPGLAGGRQFF.

As to this clone: A much larger clone differs from this one at a single base, so this may be a read error. The rearrangement uses TRBV6-5 and TRBJ2-7, with 11 bases fitting TRBD1. CDR3 length: 14 amino acids. Germline lookup yields CDR1 MNHEY and CDR2 SVGAGI. V trimming: 2 bases; J trimming: 3 bases; junction bases outside the gene matches: 0. This chain's CDR3 is CASSYGTGGYEQYF. DNA of the CDR3: TGTGCCAGCAGTTACGGGACAGGGGGCTACGAGCAGTACTTC.

This clone was counted a single time. The genes are TRBV11-3 and TRBJ2-1, with 7 positions matching TRBD2. Germline V gene data show CDR1 as SGHNT and CDR2 as YENEEA. The CDR3 sequence is 15 residues long. The junction had 2 bases not matched to a gene; V was cut back by 1 base and J by 2 bases. DNA of the CDR3: TGTGCCAGCAGCTTAGGCCTAGCGGCCTACAATGAGCAGTTCTTC. It specifies CASSLGLAAYNEQFF.

The CDR3 DNA reads as TGTGCCAGCAGTGAACCTAGCGGGAGCTCGACCGGCTTGGGGGAGCTGTTTTTT. Its protein is CASSEPSGSSTGLGELFF. The J gene is TRBJ2-2, the V gene TRBV2; TRBD2 matches 10 bases. Looked up from germline, CDR1 is SNHLY and CDR2 is FYNNEI. The CDR3 extends over 18 amino acids. Losses at the gene ends were 2 bases for V and 8 bases for J; bases not matched to a gene: 14.

This chain connects TRBV12-3 or TRBV12-4 to TRBJ1-1; no firm D call. The CDR3 length is 12 residues. Trimming left V 6 bases short and J 0 bases short, with 5 bases between. CDR3 DNA: TGTGCCAGCAGGACCATGAACACTGAAGCTTTCTTT. This translates into CASRTMNTEAFF.

Here the CDR3 reads CASSSPGVEDTIYF. The CDR3 DNA follows: TGTGCCAGCAGTTCTCCTGGCGTTGAGGACACCATATATTTT. This chain uses TRBV28 with TRBJ1-3; D is ambiguous. The CDR3 has 14 residues. CDR1 and CDR2 from the germline V gene are MDHEN and SYDVKM. V gave up 4 bases and J gave up 8 bases, with 15 bases separating them.

The rearrangement joins TRBV7-9 to TRBJ1-4, with D maybe TRBD1 (5 bases). CDR1 is SEHNR and CDR2 is FQNEAQ in the germline V gene (reference sequence). This CDR3 region has 14 residues. Trimming removed 0 bases at V and 7 bases at J, with 9 bases between. The CDR3 spells CASSLAGQGEKLFF. For the CDR3, the DNA is TGTGCCAGCAGCTTAGCAGGGCAGGGTGAAAAACTGTTTTTT.